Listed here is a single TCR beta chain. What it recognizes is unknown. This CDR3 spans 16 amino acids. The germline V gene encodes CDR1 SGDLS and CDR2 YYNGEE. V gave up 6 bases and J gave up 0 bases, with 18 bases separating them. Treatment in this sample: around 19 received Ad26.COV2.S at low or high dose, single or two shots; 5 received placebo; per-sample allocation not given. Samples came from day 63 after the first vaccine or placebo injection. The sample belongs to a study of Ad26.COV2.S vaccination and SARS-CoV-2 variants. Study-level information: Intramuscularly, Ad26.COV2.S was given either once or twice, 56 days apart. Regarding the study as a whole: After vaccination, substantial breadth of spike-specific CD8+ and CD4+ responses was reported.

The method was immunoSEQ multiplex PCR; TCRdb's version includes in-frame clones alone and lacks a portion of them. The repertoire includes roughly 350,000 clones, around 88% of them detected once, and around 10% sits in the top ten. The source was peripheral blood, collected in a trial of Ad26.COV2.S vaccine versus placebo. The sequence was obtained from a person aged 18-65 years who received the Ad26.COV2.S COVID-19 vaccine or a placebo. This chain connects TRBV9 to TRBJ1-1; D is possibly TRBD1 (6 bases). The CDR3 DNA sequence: TGTGCCAGCAATCGGGGGGGCTCGAAGGTGAACACTGAAGCTTTCTTT. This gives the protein CASNRGGSKVNTEAFF.